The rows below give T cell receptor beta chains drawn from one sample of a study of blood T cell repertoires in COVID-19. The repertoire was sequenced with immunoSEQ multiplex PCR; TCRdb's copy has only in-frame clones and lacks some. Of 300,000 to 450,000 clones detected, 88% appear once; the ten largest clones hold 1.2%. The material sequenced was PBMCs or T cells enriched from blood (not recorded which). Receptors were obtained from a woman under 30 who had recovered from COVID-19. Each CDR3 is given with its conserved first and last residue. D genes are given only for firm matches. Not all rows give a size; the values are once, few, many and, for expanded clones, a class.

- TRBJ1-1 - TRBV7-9 CASSPKARGGDSNTEAFF TGTGCCAGCAGCCCAAAGGCGCGGGGGGGTGACAGTAACACTGAAGCTTTCTTT
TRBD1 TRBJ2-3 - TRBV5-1 CASRTGGGTDTQYF TGCGCCAGCCGTACAGGGGGCGGCACAGATACGCAGTATTTT
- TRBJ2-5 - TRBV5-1 CASSSLPGNQETQYF TGCGCCAGCAGCTCCCTTCCGGGAAACCAAGAGACCCAGTACTTC
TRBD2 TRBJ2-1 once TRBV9 CASSDGGSSYNEQFF TGTGCCAGCAGCGATGGCGGGAGCTCCTACAATGAGCAGTTCTTC
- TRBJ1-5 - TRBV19 CASSYRGNQPQHF TGTGCCAGTAGCTACAGGGGCAATCAGCCCCAGCATTTT
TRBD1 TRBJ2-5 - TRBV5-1 CASKLGQGQETQYF TGCGCCAGCAAGTTGGGACAGGGACAAGAGACCCAGTACTTC
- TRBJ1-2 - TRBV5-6 CASSLALGGNYGYTF TGTGCCAGCAGCTTGGCTCTGGGAGGGAACTATGGCTACACCTTC
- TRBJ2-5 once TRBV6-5 CASNVMGRGETQYF TGTGCCAGCAACGTAATGGGGAGGGGGGAGACCCAGTACTTC
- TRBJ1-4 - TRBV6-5 CASSYSANEKLFF TGTGCCAGCAGTTACAGCGCCAATGAAAAACTGTTTTTT
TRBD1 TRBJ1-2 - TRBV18 CASSPRQGSDYGYTF TGTGCCAGCTCACCTCGACAGGGGAGCGACTATGGCTACACCTTC
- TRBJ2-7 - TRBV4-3 CASSQDSTYEQYF TGCGCCAGCAGCCAGGACAGTACCTACGAGCAGTACTTC
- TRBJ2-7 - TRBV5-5 CASSSDTYEQYF TGTGCCAGCAGCTCGGACACCTACGAGCAGTACTTC
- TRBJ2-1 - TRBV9 CASSVRLRGNYNEQFF TGTGCCAGCAGCGTGCGTCTTCGGGGGAATTACAATGAGCAGTTCTTC
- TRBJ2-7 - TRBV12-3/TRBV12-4 CASSWGNEQYF TGTGCCAGCAGTTGGGGCAACGAGCAGTACTTC
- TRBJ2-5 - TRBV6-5 CASRGVTQYF TGTGCCAGCAGAGGGGTGACCCAGTACTTC
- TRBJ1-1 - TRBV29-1 CSVKGSSTEAFF TGCAGCGTTAAAGGGAGCTCGACTGAAGCTTTCTTT
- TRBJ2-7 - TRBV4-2 CASSQFHLANEQYF TGTGCCAGCAGCCAATTCCACCTAGCGAACGAGCAGTACTTC
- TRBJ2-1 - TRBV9 CASTAGTYNEQFF TGTGCCAGCACTGCGGGGACCTACAATGAGCAGTTCTTC
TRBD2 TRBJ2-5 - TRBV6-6 CASSYGGLAGWETQYF TGTGCCAGCAGTTACGGAGGACTAGCGGGGTGGGAGACCCAGTACTTC
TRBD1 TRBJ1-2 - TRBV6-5 CASTKGGMYGYTF TGTGCCAGCACCAAAGGGGGCATGTATGGCTACACCTTC
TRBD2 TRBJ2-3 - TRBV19 CASRTRLAGGFTDTQYF TGTGCCAGTAGGACCCGACTAGCGGGGGGATTCACAGATACGCAGTATTTT
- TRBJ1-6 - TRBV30 CAWSYRGGSSYNSPLHF TGTGCCTGGAGTTATAGGGGGGGTAGTTCCTATAATTCACCCCTCCACTTT
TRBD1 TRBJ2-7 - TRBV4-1 CASSSRQGLSYEQYF TGCGCCAGCAGCTCCAGACAGGGGCTGTCCTACGAGCAGTACTTC
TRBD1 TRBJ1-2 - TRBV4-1 CASSPGGQGIGNYGYTF TGCGCCAGCAGCCCGGGGGGACAGGGGATTGGTAACTATGGCTACACCTTC
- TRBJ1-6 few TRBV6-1 CASSETANSPLHF TGTGCCAGCAGTGAAACTGCTAATTCACCCCTCCACTTT
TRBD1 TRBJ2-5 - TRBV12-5 CASGLTGQGETQYF TGTGCTAGTGGCCTCACTGGACAGGGAGAGACCCAGTACTTC
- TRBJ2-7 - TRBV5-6 CASSLSNRREQYF TGTGCCAGCAGCTTGTCTAACAGGCGCGAGCAGTACTTC
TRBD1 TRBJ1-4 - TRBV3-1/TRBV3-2 CASSLGTVNEKLFF TGTGCCAGCAGCCTCGGGACAGTTAATGAAAAACTGTTTTTT
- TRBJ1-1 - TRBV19 CASSIGASTEAFF TGTGCCAGTAGTATAGGGGCGAGCACTGAAGCTTTCTTT
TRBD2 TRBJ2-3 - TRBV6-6 CASSDGAGGTDTQYF TGTGCCAGCAGCGACGGGGCGGGGGGCACAGATACGCAGTATTTT
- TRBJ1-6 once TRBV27 CASSSGTYNSPLHF TGTGCCAGCAGTTCCGGGACATATAATTCACCCCTCCACTTT